Shown below are 2 T cell receptor beta chains from a single sample sequenced in a study of T cells after yellow fever vaccination. TCRdb independently ran MiXCR on the 5' RACE reads; one entry per CDR3 protein. The sample has about 240,000 distinct CDR3 sequences; 6.9% are singletons. The material sequenced was CD4+ T cells sorted from PBMCs, taken 15 days after the yellow fever booster vaccination. Receptor source: a man younger than 45 who received the YFV17D yellow fever vaccine.

This clonotype has a count of ten or more. The chain joins TRBV19 to TRBJ2-7; the D gene is possibly TRBD1 (5 bases). Germline CDR1 reads LNHDA; CDR2 reads SQIVND (reference sequence). V was pared by 8 bases and J by 3 bases, with 11 bases between. This CDR3 is 12 amino acids long. CDR3 DNA: TGTGCCAGTGGGCAGACAGACTACGAGCAGTACTTC. Amino acids: CASGQTDYEQYF. Together with reference TRBV19 and TRBJ2-7, the CDR3 gives the full variable domain: DGGITQSPKYLFRKEGQNVTLSCEQNLNHDAMYWYRQDPGQGLRLIYYSQIVNDFQKGDIAEGYSVSREKKESFPLTVTSAQKNPTAFYLCASGQTDYEQYFGPGTRLTVT.

This clonotype was seen at least ten times. The chain carries TRBV6-5 and TRBJ2-2; D remains ambiguous. The CDR3 loop spans 14 amino acids. Trimming removed 6 bases at V and 1 base at J, with 9 bases between. Germline CDR1 and CDR2: MNHEY and SVGAGI. The CDR3 DNA is TGTGCCAGCAGCTACACGCGGAACACCGGGGAGCTGTTTTTT. It is translated as CASSYTRNTGELFF.